The 8 T cell receptor beta chains below all came from one sample that was sequenced in a study of blood T cell repertoires in COVID-19. Data came from immunoSEQ multiplex PCR; TCRdb stores just in-frame clones and leaves some out. The sample lists about 310,000 clones; nearly 90% were seen once. Sequencing used peripheral blood. The receptors here all came from a woman in her thirties or forties with COVID-19, enrolled during active disease.

V and J are TRBV7-2 and TRBJ2-3; 8 bases fit TRBD2. This CDR3 comprises 15 residues. J gave up 6 bases and V 5 bases, and 10 bases lay outside the gene matches. Germline V gives CDR1 SGHTA, CDR2 FQGNSA. The CDR3 loop is CASSPPGGAADTQYF. The CDR3 nucleotides are TGTGCCAGCAGCCCCCCGGGGGGGGCCGCCGATACGCAGTATTTT.

The chain has TRBV7-9 and TRBJ1-6; 8 nucleotides align to TRBD1. V was pared by 6 bases and J by 5 bases, with 6 bases of the junction left unmatched. Germline V gives CDR1 SEHNR, CDR2 FQNEAQ (reference sequence). The CDR3 covers 15 residues. The CDR3 spells CASRAGGPDNSPLHF. The CDR3 DNA sequence: TGTGCCAGCAGGGCAGGGGGCCCAGATAATTCACCCCTCCACTTT.

The chain links TRBV19 to TRBJ1-1; 7 nucleotides match TRBD1. V lost 5 bases and J lost 4; bases outside the gene matches: 10. Germline V CDR1 and CDR2: LNHDA, SQIVND (reference sequence). CDR3 size: 15 residues. The CDR3 coding sequence is TGTGCCAGTAGTCCACCGACAGGGAGGTTCACTGAAGCTTTCTTT. This encodes CASSPPTGRFTEAFF. Full variable domain (remainder filled in from reference TRBV19 and TRBJ1-1): DGGITQSPKYLFRKEGQNVTLSCEQNLNHDAMYWYRQDPGQGLRLIYYSQIVNDFQKGDIAEGYSVSREKKESFPLTVTSAQKNPTAFYLCASSPPTGRFTEAFFGQGTRLTVV.

With regard to this clone: At one of its ends the junction is not consistent with the germline gene, which may arise from a read error. The chain is built from TRBV9 and TRBJ2-7; 7 nucleotides match TRBD2. Germline assignment: CDR1 SGDLS and CDR2 YYNGEE. The CDR3 spans 16 residues. The CDR3 here is CAGSVGLAVDTYEQYF. In DNA, the CDR3 is TGTGCCGGCAGCGTAGGGCTAGCGGTAGATACCTACGAGCAGTACTTC.

V and J are TRBV3-1 (or the pseudogene TRBV3-2) and TRBJ1-2, with TRBD1 matching 10 bases. Germline V gives CDR1 LGHDT, CDR2 YNNKEL (reference sequence). Trimming at V came to 4 bases and at J to 1 base, leaving 6 bases not matched to a gene. This CDR3 is 16 amino acids long. The CDR3 is CASSRTGGARNYGYTF. CDR3 DNA: TGTGCCAGCAGCCGGACAGGGGGGGCCCGTAACTATGGCTACACCTTC.

The CDR3 is CASSQDFRVQPQHF. In DNA form, the CDR3 reads TGCGCCAGCAGCCAAGATTTCAGGGTTCAGCCCCAGCATTTT. The chain carries TRBV4-1 and TRBJ1-5; D perhaps matches TRBD1 (5 bases). The CDR3 sequence is 14 residues long. CDR1 is MGHRA, CDR2 YSYEKL, per germline. The germline V and J ends were trimmed by 0 bases and 6 bases, with 9 bases remaining between them.

The chain employs TRBV2 and TRBJ1-5; D is undetermined. The CDR3 has 14 residues. Trimming took 2 bases from V and 4 from J, leaving 9 bases between them. Germline V gives CDR1 SNHLY, CDR2 FYNNEI. CDR3: CASSEQTKNQPQHF. DNA of the CDR3: TGTGCCAGCAGTGAACAAACAAAGAATCAGCCCCAGCATTTT. Looking up the rest from reference TRBV2 and TRBJ1-5 gives the full variable domain: EPEVTQTPSHQVTQMGQEVILRCVPISNHLYFYWYRQILGQKVEFLVSFYNNEISEKSEIFDDQFSVERPDGSNFTLKIRSTKLEDSAMYFCASSEQTKNQPQHFGDGTRLSIL.

The chain combines TRBV3-1 (or the pseudogene TRBV3-2) with TRBJ2-2; no firm D call. Trimming shortened V by 8 bases and J by 0 bases, and 16 bases separated the two germline ends. This CDR3 contains 16 residues. CDR1 is LGHDT and CDR2 is YNNKEL in the germline V gene (reference sequence). The CDR3 DNA follows: TGTGCCAGCTGGTTAGCTTCGAGCGCGAACACCGGGGAGCTGTTTTTT. It translates to CASWLASSANTGELFF.